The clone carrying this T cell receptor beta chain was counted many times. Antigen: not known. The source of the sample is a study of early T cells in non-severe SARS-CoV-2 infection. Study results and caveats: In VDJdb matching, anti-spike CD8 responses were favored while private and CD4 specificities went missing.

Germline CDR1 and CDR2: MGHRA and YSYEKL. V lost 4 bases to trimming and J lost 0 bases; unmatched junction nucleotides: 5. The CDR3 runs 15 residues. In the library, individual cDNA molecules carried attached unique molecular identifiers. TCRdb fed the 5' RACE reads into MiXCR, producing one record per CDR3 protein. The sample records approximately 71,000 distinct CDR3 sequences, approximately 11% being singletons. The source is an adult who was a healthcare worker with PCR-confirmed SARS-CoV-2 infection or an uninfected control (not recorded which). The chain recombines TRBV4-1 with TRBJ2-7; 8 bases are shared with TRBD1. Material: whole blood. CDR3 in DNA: TGCGCCAGCAGCCCAGGGGGCTCGAGCTCCTACGAGCAGTACTTC. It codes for CASSPGGSSSYEQYF.